The 6 T cell receptor beta chains presented below share a single source sample, sequenced in a study of T cell responses to AZD1222 COVID-19 vaccine. Clones were sequenced by immunoSEQ multiplex PCR, and TCRdb holds only the in-frame ones, with some missing. The sample contains 150,000 or so clones, 86% of which appear only once. Here the sequenced sample was peripheral blood, taken on day 0 of MenACWY control vaccination. These receptors came from an adult in good health.

The gene calls are TRBV27 and TRBJ1-5; possibly TRBD1 for D (5 bases). Trimming shortened V by 5 bases and J by 3 bases, and 17 bases separated the two germline ends. Germline V lookup: CDR1 MNHEY, CDR2 SMNVEV (reference sequence). CDR3 length: 16 amino acids. CDR3 protein: CASSHRDGRLNQPQHF. CDR3 coding DNA: TGTGCCAGCAGTCACCGGGACGGGAGGCTCAATCAGCCCCAGCATTTT.

This clone was seen a single time. The chain joins TRBV25-1 to TRBJ1-1; D may be TRBD1 (5 bases). Between the trimmed V and J ends, which lost 6 bases and 4 bases, there was a span of 18 bases. From germline, CDR1 is MGHDK and CDR2 SYGVNS. The CDR3 totals 15 residues. The CDR3 region is CASRGTGASGTEAFF. The CDR3 bases are TGTGCCAGCAGAGGGACGGGAGCTTCCGGCACTGAAGCTTTCTTT.

This chain links TRBV7-9 with TRBJ2-5; the D gene is possibly TRBD1 (6 bases). The CDR3 sequence is 15 residues long. The V end was cut by 9 bases, the J end by 5 bases, with 22 bases between. Per germline, CDR1 SEHNR and CDR2 FQNEAQ (reference sequence). CDR3 region: CARFLWGQGTETQYF. The DNA of the CDR3 is TGTGCCAGATTCTTGTGGGGCCAGGGGACGGAGACCCAGTACTTC.

The chain couples TRBV19 to TRBJ1-1; no firm D call. Trimming took 7 bases from V and 4 from J, leaving 25 bases between them. Germline V lookup: CDR1 LNHDA, CDR2 SQIVND (reference sequence). CDR3 length: 17 amino acids. For the CDR3, the DNA is TGTGCCAGTACCTCGGGGTCATTTGCGGCTTTGGGCACTGAAGCTTTCTTT. This translates into CASTSGSFAALGTEAFF.

V gene TRBV11-3 combines with J gene TRBJ2-1; no reliable D call. This CDR3 comprises 15 residues. V lost 1 base and J 7 bases, leaving 14 bases between the germline ends. The V gene's germline CDR1 is SGHNT and CDR2 YENEEA. The CDR3 DNA sequence: TGTGCCAGCAGCTTAGTGTGGGAAAACCGGAATGAGCAGTTCTTC. It yields the protein CASSLVWENRNEQFF.

The J gene is TRBJ1-2, the V gene TRBV29-1; no reliable D call. Germline V gene sequence: CDR1 SQVTM, CDR2 ANQGSEA. The CDR3 covers 12 residues. V lost 5 bases and J lost 4, with 11 bases in between. The CDR3 DNA follows: TGCAGCGTTCCCCAGCGGGCCTATGGCTACACCTTC. It translates to CSVPQRAYGYTF.